The clone carrying this T cell receptor beta chain was counted only a few times. Data came from immunoSEQ multiplex PCR; TCRdb stores just in-frame clones and leaves some out. The table shows 100,000 to 150,000 clones, with 92% occurring only once. The data belong to a study of blood T cell repertoires in COVID-19. Germline trimming cut 4 bases from V and 3 bases from J; bases unmatched to any gene: 4. CDR1 is SNHLY, CDR2 FYNNEI, per germline. The CDR3 consists of 15 residues. The gene calls are TRBV2 and TRBJ2-2; 8 bases align to TRBD2. The receptor's source is a man between 45 and 60 years old with COVID-19, enrolled during active disease. Sequencing used peripheral blood. The CDR3: CASSVTSGHTGELFF. The CDR3 DNA reads as TGTGCCAGCAGTGTAACTAGCGGACACACCGGGGAGCTGTTTTTT.